This T cell receptor (beta chain) was identified during a study of regulatory T cells in long-lasting Graves disease. Documented time point: persistent/refractory GD, antithyroid drugs over 5 years with positive TRAb. TCR sequences were obtained from RNA taken from PBMCs. The J segment lost 0 bases and the V segment lost 6 bases, leaving 17 bases of the junction unmatched. Germline lookup yields CDR1 MDHEN and CDR2 SYDVKM. This CDR3 spans 19 amino acids. This clonotype was recorded at least ten times. In building TCR beta libraries, iRepertoire HTBI primers were used together with Arm-PCR of CDR3 regions. TCRdb reprocessed the multiplex PCR reads via MiXCR and lists one record per CDR3 protein. The table has 350,000 to 450,000 distinct CDR3 sequences, approximately 23% seen once.

The receptor's source is a woman aged 40 to 50 with Graves disease. This specimen consisted of peripheral blood mononuclear cells (PBMCs), obtained when the disease was refractory, from a patient treated with antithyroid drugs. The V and J genes are TRBV28 and TRBJ2-4; 7 nucleotides agree with TRBD2. The CDR3 loop is CASSRLELAERLAKNIQYF. CDR3 nucleotides: TGTGCCAGCAGCCGCTTGGAGCTAGCGGAACGTCTAGCCAAAAACATTCAGTACTTC.